These T cell receptor beta chains were read from a single sample in a study of identical twins. TCRdb reprocessed the 5' RACE reads via MiXCR and lists one record per CDR3 protein. Of some 900,000 distinct CDR3 sequences listed, roughly 12% are singletons. These sequences were also reported in another study, on yellow fever vaccine responses in identical twins.

Specimen: PBMCs. Every receptor here comes from a young woman in good health. The conserved cysteine and the conserved F or W are not part of the CDR3 here. The listing skips clone size in some rows; elsewhere it reads once, few, many or a size class.

v_gene	j_gene	len	abundance	CDR3aa
TRBV7-9	TRBJ2-3	15	-	ASSLVKSKAPVDTQY
TRBV5-6	TRBJ1-3	13	few	ASSSRRSSGNTIY
TRBV12-3/TRBV12-4	TRBJ1-6	11	many	ASSLVDNSPLH
TRBV5-1	TRBJ2-3	13	-	ASSLEGQGLDTQY
TRBV27	TRBJ1-2	13	few	ASTLGPGAAGGYT
TRBV5-1	TRBJ2-7	14	many	ASSLEGFCRLYEQY
TRBV7-9	TRBJ2-1	14	-	ASSLADSITYNEQF
TRBV29-1	TRBJ1-1	11	-	SVGGGLNTEAF
TRBV7-6	TRBJ2-1	16	-	ASSLRVAGTSSYNEQF
TRBV29-1	TRBJ1-2	11	-	SVEPQDGYGYT
TRBV10-3	TRBJ1-1	14	-	AISEGPGFMNTEAF
TRBV5-6	TRBJ2-7	12	few	ASSLFLVPYEQY
TRBV7-2	TRBJ2-6	13	-	ASSLDASGANVLT
TRBV11-2	TRBJ2-1	12	few	ASSPARVVNEQF
TRBV10-3	TRBJ1-4	11	many	AIRDRDAEKLF
TRBV20-1	TRBJ2-7	12	-	SARLAEGPYEQY
TRBV6-1	TRBJ1-1	13	few	ASSEWIQGNTEAF
TRBV29-1	TRBJ2-3	12	few	SVDWTSDTDTQY
TRBV20-1	TRBJ2-1	13	-	SARAVDRDYNEQF
TRBV4-1	TRBJ2-2	15	-	ASSQSEGGINTGELF
TRBV20-1	TRBJ2-5	15	few	SAMKASGRTTQETQY
TRBV10-3	TRBJ1-5	11	few	AISVGVGQPQH
TRBV28	TRBJ2-3	12	few	ASSRRGVTDTQY
TRBV6-1	TRBJ2-1	13	-	ASSGTRTGNNEQF
TRBV4-2	TRBJ2-2	16	many	ASSQEWSSGSFTGELF
TRBV28	TRBJ1-2	8	-	ASLLDGYT
TRBV10-1	TRBJ2-1	13	few	ASSTGLAGMGEQF
TRBV29-1	TRBJ2-3	14	-	SVEIDGGRGTDTQY
TRBV29-1	TRBJ2-1	12	-	SAPGLAGGGEQF
TRBV7-9	TRBJ1-6	13	-	ASSDRGHHNSPLH
TRBV6-5	TRBJ2-1	12	few	ASSYSGHRNEQF
TRBV7-8	TRBJ1-5	9	few	ASSPHQPQH
TRBV28	TRBJ1-1	9	few	ASTRGSEAF
TRBV6-5	TRBJ1-6	12	-	ASISGTGYSPLH
TRBV28	TRBJ2-5	10	few	ASSPDVATQY
TRBV5-1	TRBJ1-6	11	many	ASSLEGNSPLH
TRBV10-3	TRBJ2-1	11	-	AINEREAGEQF
TRBV7-2	TRBJ2-1	15	-	ASAQMSLAGGRDEQF
TRBV7-9	TRBJ1-1	11	-	ASNTQDAGEAF
TRBV10-3	TRBJ2-1	9	-	AISQDNEQF
TRBV20-1	TRBJ2-3	14	-	SARKRGRGLTDTQY
TRBV15	TRBJ1-1	11	few	ATCGGGGTEAF
TRBV20-1	TRBJ2-1	12	few	SARPGPWANEQF
TRBV19	TRBJ2-1	14	-	ASSERAGGSVSEQF
TRBV6-1	TRBJ2-3	14	-	ASSEVGGTSTDTQY
TRBV27	TRBJ2-5	14	few	ASSSLAGGLQETQY
TRBV5-5	TRBJ2-1	11	few	ASSGGANNEQF
TRBV7-8	TRBJ2-1	12	-	ASSFPGLALEQF
TRBV7-9	TRBJ2-5	11	few	ASGQGPEETQY
TRBV7-6	TRBJ2-3	14	few	ASSLAALANTDTQY
TRBV6-1	TRBJ2-3	11	few	ASRDHYTDTQY
TRBV12-3/TRBV12-4	TRBJ1-5	11	few	ASSENGNQPQH
TRBV4-1	TRBJ2-1	17	-	ASSQEWKTGDFSYNEQF
TRBV3-1	TRBJ2-7	14	few	ASSPRGSGLTYEQY
TRBV6-1	TRBJ2-1	17	many	ASSRRTGGFMSSYNEQF
TRBV6-2/TRBV6-3	TRBJ2-1	12	few	ASTRTSGGDEQF
TRBV28	TRBJ1-5	13	many	ASSFYRDSNQPQH